The clone carrying this T cell receptor beta chain was detected many times. TCR beta CDR3 regions were amplified from RNA. During a first-round RT-PCR of the TCR CDR3, the HTBI primer set was used. TCRdb redid the calling of the multiplex PCR reads with MiXCR, one entry per CDR3 protein. The sample contains more than 600,000 distinct CDR3 sequences, approximately 16% of which appear only once. Germline CDR1 is MNHEY and CDR2 is SVGEGT. CDR3 size: 13 residues. V was trimmed by 8 bases and J by 6 bases, leaving 16 bases between them. The data were taken from a study of T cells in Graves' hyperthyroidism and ophthalmopathy. For the diagnoses, clinical symptoms, serum thyroxine and TRAb, thyroid ultrasound and orbital computed tomography were used. PBMCs came from more than 8.5 ml fresh peripheral blood.

This TCR came from a man younger than 30 with Graves' hyperthyroidism. The chain joins TRBV6-2 or TRBV6-3 to TRBJ1-2, with D uncertain. Material: blood. Here the CDR3 reads CASGDQDQNGYTF. DNA for the CDR3: TGTGCCAGCGGCGACCAGGATCAGAATGGCTACACCTTC.